This T cell receptor (beta chain) originates from a study of graft-versus-host responses after intestinal transplantation. About the research overall: After anti-thymocyte globulin induction, recipients took tacrolimus and steroids for three to four years.

TCRdb keeps only in-frame clones here, not all; method: immunoSEQ multiplex PCR. The profile shows 20,000 to 25,000 clones, just over 75% of them singletons. Intraepithelial lymphocytes and lamina propria lymphocytes were released through processing of graft tissue. Concerning this clone: Its specificity is unknown.

The germline V gene has CDR1 SEHNR and CDR2 FQNEAQ (reference sequence). The CDR3 loop spans 15 amino acids. V dropped 4 bases and J dropped 2; count of bases not matched to a gene: 7. Overall study findings and caveats: Where graft-donor T cell macrochimerism was present, patients had high graft-versus-host to host-versus-graft clonal ratios in allografts. GvH clones were identified in recipient marrow, with some first appearing in ileum or blood. An association linked early post-transplant HvG declines with peak circulating GvH clone levels.

The chain links TRBV7-9 to TRBJ2-7, with 8 bases fitting TRBD1. Sequencing was performed on ileum tissue, taken 12 days after intestinal transplant. The clonotype comes from a human patient who received an intestinal transplant, so some T cells may come from the graft donor. As DNA, the CDR3 is TGTGCCAGCAGCTCATGGGACAGGCTGACCTACGAGCAGTACTTC. This translates into CASSSWDRLTYEQYF.